The 5 T cell receptor beta chains reported below all come from one sample, sequenced in a study of regulatory T cells in long-lasting Graves disease. Researchers made TCR beta libraries by using iRepertoire HTBI primers and running Arm-PCR on CDR3 regions. TCRdb used MiXCR to reprocess the multiplex PCR reads, holding one entry per CDR3 protein. The repertoire holds 420,000 or so distinct CDR3 sequences, with about a sixth as singletons. Stated time point: newly diagnosed GD, antithyroid drugs for less than 3 months. The TCR library was made from RNA that had been extracted from PBMCs in TRIzol. The same sample was also studied in work on T cells in Graves' hyperthyroidism and ophthalmopathy.

This specimen consisted of peripheral blood mononuclear cells (PBMCs), obtained at new diagnosis, from a patient treated with antithyroid drugs. The receptors stem from a woman between 18 and 29 years old with Graves disease.

This clonotype was picked up many times. The CDR3 DNA is TGTGCCAGCAGCCAAGACCGGTTCCGGCCCCAGCATTTT. It codes for CASSQDRFRPQHF. This chain connects TRBV3-1 to TRBJ1-5; D is undetermined. The CDR3 has 13 residues. The V gene's germline CDR1 is LGHDT and CDR2 YNNKEL (reference sequence). The V and J ends lost 0 bases and 9 bases respectively, with 9 bases between them. The variable domain in full, completed from reference TRBV3-1 and TRBJ1-5, reads DTAVSQTPKYLVTQMGNDKSIKCEQNLGHDTMYWYKQDSKKFLKIMFSYNNKELIINETVPNRFSPKSPDKAHLNLHINSLELGDSAVYFCASSQDRFRPQHFGDGTRLSIL.

This clonotype was counted many times. CDR3 DNA sequence: TGTGCCAGCAGTAGGGCACTAGCGGGAGAAGGAGATACGCAGTATTTT. This gives the protein CASSRALAGEGDTQYF. The genes are TRBV28 and TRBJ2-3; 11 bases agree with TRBD2. V trimming: 5 bases; J trimming: 5 bases; junction bases outside the gene matches: 9. Germline-derived CDR1 and CDR2 are MDHEN and SYDVKM. This CDR3 is 16 amino acids long.

Concerning this clonotype itself: Given a much more abundant clone one base away, this may be a read error. The chain recombines TRBV11-2 with TRBJ2-3; 7 bases fit TRBD1. Germline V gene lookup returns CDR1 SGHAT and CDR2 FQNNGV. V dropped 5 bases and J dropped 2; count of bases not matched to a gene: 7. The CDR3 totals 15 residues. The CDR3 DNA reads as TGTGCCAGCAGCCCGCAGACAGGGAACACAGATACGCAGTATTTT. Its protein is CASSPQTGNTDTQYF.

This rearrangement joins TRBV5-6 to TRBJ2-7; maybe TRBD2 (6 bases). This CDR3 region has 14 residues. The germline V and J ends were trimmed by 0 bases and 4 bases, with 11 bases remaining between them. The germline V gene has CDR1 SGHDT and CDR2 YYEEEE. CDR3 nucleotide sequence: TGTGCCAGCAGCTTGGGCGGGACTCGGTACGAGCAGTACTTC. Amino acids: CASSLGGTRYEQYF.

The table lists this clonotype with many counts. The genes are TRBV30 and TRBJ2-5; 7 nucleotides agree with TRBD2. With 8 bases clipped from V and 1 base from J, the junction kept 7 bases outside the gene matches. Germline CDR1 is GTSNPN and CDR2 is SVGIG (reference sequence). The CDR3 has 13 amino acids. The CDR3 DNA is TGTGCCGGACATCTAGCGGTCCAAGAGACCCAGTACTTC. Amino acids: CAGHLAVQETQYF.